Sequencing of this T cell receptor beta chain was carried out in a study of T-cell reconstitution after alpha-beta-depleted transplantation in children. Study observations and caveats: One year after transplant, T-cell counts and diversity came mostly from newly produced T cells. In some patients, recipient T cells and intrathymic progenitors surviving conditioning explained high day-60 diversity. Several hundred rapidly expanded clones from non-depleted graft cells reportedly supplied alpha-beta T cells about two months post-transplant.

Notes on this clonotype: Its antigen remains unidentified.

V shed 1 base, J shed 5 bases, and the junction held 6 bases outside the gene matches. CDR3 length: 16 residues. Molecular barcoding with unique molecular identifiers was used for the TCRbeta library. MiXCR was run by TCRdb on the PCR reads, yielding one entry per CDR3 protein. Of almost 250,000 distinct CDR3 sequences in the sample, more than 20% are singletons; the top ten hold approximately 2.5%. Material: PBMCs, obtained before TCRalphabeta/CD19-depleted stem cell transplant. This chain uses TRBV12-3 or TRBV12-4 with TRBJ2-2; 8 nucleotides line up with TRBD2. This receptor was obtained from a girl aged 2-10 years with Fanconi anemia, due to receive a stem cell transplant. This CDR3 reads CASSLGAGGRTGELFF. The CDR3 coding sequence is TGTGCCAGCAGTTTAGGCGCGGGGGGACGGACCGGGGAGCTGTTTTTT.